This TCR beta chain was identified during a study of blood T cell repertoires in COVID-19. Study background: Nucleic acid was either cDNA or gDNA, and it came from T cells, B-cell-depleted T cells, or PBMCs.

Germline V CDR1 and CDR2: LNHDA, SQIVND (reference sequence). Trimming took 0 bases from V and 1 from J; bases not matched to a gene: 16. The CDR3 has 21 residues. Clones were read by immunoSEQ multiplex PCR, and TCRdb kept only the in-frame ones, dropping some. The data show approximately 150,000 clones, over 75% seen once. This TCR came from a woman aged 45-59 years with acute or convalescent COVID-19. Specimen: peripheral blood. This chain uses TRBV19 with TRBJ1-5, with 9 positions matching TRBD1. CDR3 residues: CASSIESGRVGTGNSNQPQHF. CDR3 nucleotides: TGTGCCAGTAGTATAGAATCAGGGAGAGTTGGGACAGGGAACAGCAATCAGCCCCAGCATTTT.